A selection of T cell receptor beta chains follows, all from one sample in a study of CD8+ T cells in alopecia areata. Profiled with immunoSEQ multiplex PCR; TCRdb holds only in-frame clones, not every one. The table includes over 150,000 clones, around three fifths detected once. Source: CD4+ T cells sorted from blood, taken at week 24, from a patient treated with tofacitinib. The source of these receptors is a human donor with alopecia areata. The conserved cysteine and the conserved F or W are not part of the CDR3 here. D genes are given only for firm matches.

D,J,V,CDR3
TRBD2,TRBJ2-7,TRBV5-1,ASSPTGGAYEQY
TRBD1,TRBJ1-1,TRBV7-9,ASTEDRSITEAF
TRBD1,TRBJ2-1,TRBV5-1,ASSLGGTGRYNEQF
-,TRBJ2-4,TRBV5-6,ASSLVIGPNNIQY
-,TRBJ2-5,TRBV25-1,ASSVPRQVQETQY
TRBD1,TRBJ1-2,TRBV6-5,ASSRTGTGDGYT
TRBD1,TRBJ2-2,TRBV29-1,SVVGGSGELF
TRBD2,TRBJ2-7,TRBV5-1,ASSSTGGKSGYEQY
-,TRBJ1-2,TRBV5-1,ASSPERAAYGYT
-,TRBJ1-6,TRBV9,ASSVSPQTPLH
-,TRBJ1-1,TRBV15,ATSRESRQYTEAF
-,TRBJ2-7,TRBV4-1,ASSPTGTSYEQY
-,TRBJ1-6,TRBV4-2,ASSQDSGGGIPLH
-,TRBJ2-5,TRBV29-1,SVEDFQETQY
-,TRBJ1-2,TRBV30,SSRSGRGYT
-,TRBJ2-7,TRBV2,ASSSVYEQY
-,TRBJ2-7,TRBV7-3,ASSPSGDEQY
-,TRBJ1-1,TRBV5-1,ASSRTEVNTEAF
TRBD1,TRBJ1-2,TRBV2,ASSAVGQGEEGYGYT
-,TRBJ2-7,TRBV11-2,ASSPQSAAYEQY